Included here is one T cell receptor (beta chain) sequence, with context. Its specificity is unknown. The sample comes from a study of cytomegalovirus exposure and HLA in healthy donors. Overall study findings and caveats: One later analysis reportedly identified an Asian-associated ancestry cluster that showed fewer N-insertions than the approximately 710-donor mean.

PCR used 60 Vbeta primers and 13 Jbeta primers. The assay was immunoSEQ multiplex PCR, and TCRdb's table has in-frame clones only and misses some. The sample holds around 100,000 clones, around 85% seen once. V lost 3 bases and J lost 5, with 11 bases in between. Germline V gene data show CDR1 as MNHEY and CDR2 as SMNVEV (reference sequence). The CDR3 covers 13 residues. The sequenced sample was PBMCs. The sequence was obtained from a man in his forties in good health and CMV-seropositive. The chain combines TRBV27 with TRBJ2-7, with D perhaps TRBD2 (5 bases). The CDR3 coding sequence is TGTGCCAGCAGTTTTAGGGAGAACCACGAGCAGTACTTC. Protein sequence: CASSFRENHEQYF.